This T cell receptor (beta chain) was found in a study of blood T cell repertoires in COVID-19. The table came from immunoSEQ multiplex PCR; TCRdb's copy has only in-frame clones and leaves some out. In the table there are 350,000 to 450,000 clones, approximately 89% of which are singletons. The CDR3 consists of 18 residues. The V and J ends lost 0 bases and 0 bases respectively, with 16 bases between them. The V gene's germline CDR1 is SGHKS and CDR2 YYEKEE (reference sequence). The chain links TRBV5-5 to TRBJ2-1, with a tentative D call TRBD1 (5 bases). This TCR was sampled from a woman aged 30 to 39 who had recovered from COVID-19. Sequencing used PBMCs or T cells enriched from blood (not recorded which). Written as DNA, the CDR3 is TGTGCCAGCAGCTTGGTGACAGCGAGCCTTAGCTCCTACAATGAGCAGTTCTTC. Translating gives CASSLVTASLSSYNEQFF.